The clone carrying this T cell receptor beta chain was seen at least ten times. TCRdb reanalysed the 5' RACE reads using MiXCR and keeps one entry per CDR3 protein. In the table there are 25,000 to 30,000 distinct CDR3 sequences, about 4.5% of which are singletons. The CDR3 covers 17 residues. Germline V gives CDR1 MNHEY, CDR2 SMNVEV (reference sequence). The ends lost 3 bases at V and 5 bases at J; junction bases unmatched: 15. The entry originates in a study of early T cells in non-severe SARS-CoV-2 infection. The chain uses TRBV27 and TRBJ2-7; 8 nucleotides line up with TRBD2. What was sequenced was whole blood. The origin of this receptor is an adult who was a healthcare worker with PCR-confirmed SARS-CoV-2 infection or an uninfected control (not recorded which). CDR3 sequence (DNA): TGTGCCAGCAGTTTTTCCGGGACTAGACCCTACCTGGACGAGCAGTACTTC. Its translation is CASSFSGTRPYLDEQYF.